This T cell receptor (beta chain) emerged from a study of T cell repertoires in cytomegalovirus infection. Turning to the study itself: Signatures in public TCR beta sequences pointed to both CMV infection and matching HLA type.

TCRdb passed the reads through MiXCR, listing each CDR3 protein once. Here the sample spans approximately 250,000 distinct CDR3 sequences, around 9% being singletons. Findings and limits, study-wide: HLA-C-restricted TCR beta clonotypes specific for CMV led the ex vivo response. Carriers of CMV plus the relevant HLA were identified by cumulative public TCR beta family frequency.

A note on this clonotype: Antigen: not known.

Per the germline V gene, CDR1 is MNHEY and CDR2 is SVGEGT. This CDR3 region has 17 residues. V was pared by 2 bases and J by 5 bases, with 11 bases of the junction left unmatched. Specimen: PBMCs. The chain combines TRBV6-2 or TRBV6-3 with TRBJ2-7; 11 bases align to TRBD1. This receptor was taken from a human donor in good health (CMV status not recorded). Some clones in this sample may be carry-over from other donors' samples. The CDR3 nucleotides read TGTGCCAGCAGTTACGAGGGGACAGGGGGACCGTTCGACGAGCAGTACTTC. Translation: CASSYEGTGGPFDEQYF.